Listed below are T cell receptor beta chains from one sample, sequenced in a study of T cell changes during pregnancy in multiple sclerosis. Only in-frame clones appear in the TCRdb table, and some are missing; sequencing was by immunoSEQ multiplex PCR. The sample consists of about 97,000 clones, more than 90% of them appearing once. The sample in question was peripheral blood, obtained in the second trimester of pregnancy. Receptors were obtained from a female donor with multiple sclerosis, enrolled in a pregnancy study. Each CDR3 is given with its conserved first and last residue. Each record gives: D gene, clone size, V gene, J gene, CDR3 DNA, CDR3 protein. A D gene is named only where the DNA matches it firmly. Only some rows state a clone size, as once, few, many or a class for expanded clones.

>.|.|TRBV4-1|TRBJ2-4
TGCGCCAGCAGCCCTCAGTTTCTAGCCAAAAACATTCAGTACTTC
CASSPQFLAKNIQYF
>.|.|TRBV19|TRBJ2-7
TGTGCCAGTAGTATAGCAGAAACCTACGAGCAGTACTTC
CASSIAETYEQYF
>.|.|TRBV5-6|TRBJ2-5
TGTGCCAGCAGCGGGGGCCCAACCCAGTACTTC
CASSGGPTQYF
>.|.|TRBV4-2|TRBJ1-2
TGTGCCAGCAGCCAGGCGATTGACAGCTATGGCTACACCTTC
CASSQAIDSYGYTF
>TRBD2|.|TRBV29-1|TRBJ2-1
TGCAGCGCGCAGCGGGAGAGTCACTACAATGAGCAGTTCTTC
CSAQRESHYNEQFF
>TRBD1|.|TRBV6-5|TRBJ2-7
TGTGCCAGCAGCCGTTACCGGGACAGCTCCTACGAGCAGTACTTC
CASSRYRDSSYEQYF
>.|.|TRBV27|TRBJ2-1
TGTGCCAGCAGTTTCTCTCGGGTTTACAATGAGCAGTTCTTC
CASSFSRVYNEQFF
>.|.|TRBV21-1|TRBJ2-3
TGTGCCAGCAGCAAGGAGCTCCACGATACGCAGTATTTT
CASSKELHDTQYF
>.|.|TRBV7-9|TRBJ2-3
TGTGCCAGCAGCTTGTCGGATACGCAGTATTTT
CASSLSDTQYF
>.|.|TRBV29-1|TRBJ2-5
TGCAGCGTTGGACCGGGAGAGACCCAGTACTTC
CSVGPGETQYF
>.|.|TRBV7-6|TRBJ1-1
TGTGCCAGTCAGGGCGTTTCGACTGAAGCTTTCTTT
CASQGVSTEAFF
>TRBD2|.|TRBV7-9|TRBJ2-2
TGTGCCAGCAGCTTGTGGGTTAGCGGGGCGAACACCGGGGAGCTGTTTTTT
CASSLWVSGANTGELFF
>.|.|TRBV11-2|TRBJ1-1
TGTGCCAGCAGCTCCGCAGGCAAATCGGACACTGAAGCTTTCTTT
CASSSAGKSDTEAFF
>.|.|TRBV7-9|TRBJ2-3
TGTGCCAGCGTCGCTCCTAGCAGACAATCCCCTAGCACAGATACGCAGTATTTT
CASVAPSRQSPSTDTQYF
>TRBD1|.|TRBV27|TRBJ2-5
TGTGCCAGCAGTGACAGGGATCAAGAGACCCAGTACTTC
CASSDRDQETQYF
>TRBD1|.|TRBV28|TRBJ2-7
TGTGCCAGCAGTTCTCCCGGGACAGGGGGGCGCGAGCAGTACTTC
CASSSPGTGGREQYF
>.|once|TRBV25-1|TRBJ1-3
TGTGCCAGCAGTGATCCCAGTAAAGGAAACACCATATATTTT
CASSDPSKGNTIYF
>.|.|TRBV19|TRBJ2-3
TGTGCCAGTAGTACGGGGACATCAAGCACAGATACGCAGTATTTT
CASSTGTSSTDTQYF
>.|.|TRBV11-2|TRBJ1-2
TGTGCCAGCAGCCCACCGGGACATTCCAACTATGGCTACACCTTC
CASSPPGHSNYGYTF
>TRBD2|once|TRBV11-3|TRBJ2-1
TGTGCCAGCAGCTTAACTAGCGGGAGTTGGGATGAGCAGTTCTTC
CASSLTSGSWDEQFF
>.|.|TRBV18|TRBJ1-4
TGTGCCAGCTCACCGCCCCCGGCGGGGGAAAAACTGTTTTTT
CASSPPPAGEKLFF
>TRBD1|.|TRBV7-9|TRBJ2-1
TGTGCCAGCAGCTTTATGAGATCAGTGGACAGGGTCGTCGTGAATGAGCAGTTCTTC
CASSFMRSVDRVVVNEQFF
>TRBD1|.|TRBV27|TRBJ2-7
TGTGCCAGCACACCCGCAGGGGGCCTTAACTCCTACGAGCAGTACTTC
CASTPAGGLNSYEQYF
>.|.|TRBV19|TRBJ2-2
TGTGCCAGTAGTATAGCCGGAGGGGGGGTTATCGGGGAGCTGTTTTTT
CASSIAGGGVIGELFF